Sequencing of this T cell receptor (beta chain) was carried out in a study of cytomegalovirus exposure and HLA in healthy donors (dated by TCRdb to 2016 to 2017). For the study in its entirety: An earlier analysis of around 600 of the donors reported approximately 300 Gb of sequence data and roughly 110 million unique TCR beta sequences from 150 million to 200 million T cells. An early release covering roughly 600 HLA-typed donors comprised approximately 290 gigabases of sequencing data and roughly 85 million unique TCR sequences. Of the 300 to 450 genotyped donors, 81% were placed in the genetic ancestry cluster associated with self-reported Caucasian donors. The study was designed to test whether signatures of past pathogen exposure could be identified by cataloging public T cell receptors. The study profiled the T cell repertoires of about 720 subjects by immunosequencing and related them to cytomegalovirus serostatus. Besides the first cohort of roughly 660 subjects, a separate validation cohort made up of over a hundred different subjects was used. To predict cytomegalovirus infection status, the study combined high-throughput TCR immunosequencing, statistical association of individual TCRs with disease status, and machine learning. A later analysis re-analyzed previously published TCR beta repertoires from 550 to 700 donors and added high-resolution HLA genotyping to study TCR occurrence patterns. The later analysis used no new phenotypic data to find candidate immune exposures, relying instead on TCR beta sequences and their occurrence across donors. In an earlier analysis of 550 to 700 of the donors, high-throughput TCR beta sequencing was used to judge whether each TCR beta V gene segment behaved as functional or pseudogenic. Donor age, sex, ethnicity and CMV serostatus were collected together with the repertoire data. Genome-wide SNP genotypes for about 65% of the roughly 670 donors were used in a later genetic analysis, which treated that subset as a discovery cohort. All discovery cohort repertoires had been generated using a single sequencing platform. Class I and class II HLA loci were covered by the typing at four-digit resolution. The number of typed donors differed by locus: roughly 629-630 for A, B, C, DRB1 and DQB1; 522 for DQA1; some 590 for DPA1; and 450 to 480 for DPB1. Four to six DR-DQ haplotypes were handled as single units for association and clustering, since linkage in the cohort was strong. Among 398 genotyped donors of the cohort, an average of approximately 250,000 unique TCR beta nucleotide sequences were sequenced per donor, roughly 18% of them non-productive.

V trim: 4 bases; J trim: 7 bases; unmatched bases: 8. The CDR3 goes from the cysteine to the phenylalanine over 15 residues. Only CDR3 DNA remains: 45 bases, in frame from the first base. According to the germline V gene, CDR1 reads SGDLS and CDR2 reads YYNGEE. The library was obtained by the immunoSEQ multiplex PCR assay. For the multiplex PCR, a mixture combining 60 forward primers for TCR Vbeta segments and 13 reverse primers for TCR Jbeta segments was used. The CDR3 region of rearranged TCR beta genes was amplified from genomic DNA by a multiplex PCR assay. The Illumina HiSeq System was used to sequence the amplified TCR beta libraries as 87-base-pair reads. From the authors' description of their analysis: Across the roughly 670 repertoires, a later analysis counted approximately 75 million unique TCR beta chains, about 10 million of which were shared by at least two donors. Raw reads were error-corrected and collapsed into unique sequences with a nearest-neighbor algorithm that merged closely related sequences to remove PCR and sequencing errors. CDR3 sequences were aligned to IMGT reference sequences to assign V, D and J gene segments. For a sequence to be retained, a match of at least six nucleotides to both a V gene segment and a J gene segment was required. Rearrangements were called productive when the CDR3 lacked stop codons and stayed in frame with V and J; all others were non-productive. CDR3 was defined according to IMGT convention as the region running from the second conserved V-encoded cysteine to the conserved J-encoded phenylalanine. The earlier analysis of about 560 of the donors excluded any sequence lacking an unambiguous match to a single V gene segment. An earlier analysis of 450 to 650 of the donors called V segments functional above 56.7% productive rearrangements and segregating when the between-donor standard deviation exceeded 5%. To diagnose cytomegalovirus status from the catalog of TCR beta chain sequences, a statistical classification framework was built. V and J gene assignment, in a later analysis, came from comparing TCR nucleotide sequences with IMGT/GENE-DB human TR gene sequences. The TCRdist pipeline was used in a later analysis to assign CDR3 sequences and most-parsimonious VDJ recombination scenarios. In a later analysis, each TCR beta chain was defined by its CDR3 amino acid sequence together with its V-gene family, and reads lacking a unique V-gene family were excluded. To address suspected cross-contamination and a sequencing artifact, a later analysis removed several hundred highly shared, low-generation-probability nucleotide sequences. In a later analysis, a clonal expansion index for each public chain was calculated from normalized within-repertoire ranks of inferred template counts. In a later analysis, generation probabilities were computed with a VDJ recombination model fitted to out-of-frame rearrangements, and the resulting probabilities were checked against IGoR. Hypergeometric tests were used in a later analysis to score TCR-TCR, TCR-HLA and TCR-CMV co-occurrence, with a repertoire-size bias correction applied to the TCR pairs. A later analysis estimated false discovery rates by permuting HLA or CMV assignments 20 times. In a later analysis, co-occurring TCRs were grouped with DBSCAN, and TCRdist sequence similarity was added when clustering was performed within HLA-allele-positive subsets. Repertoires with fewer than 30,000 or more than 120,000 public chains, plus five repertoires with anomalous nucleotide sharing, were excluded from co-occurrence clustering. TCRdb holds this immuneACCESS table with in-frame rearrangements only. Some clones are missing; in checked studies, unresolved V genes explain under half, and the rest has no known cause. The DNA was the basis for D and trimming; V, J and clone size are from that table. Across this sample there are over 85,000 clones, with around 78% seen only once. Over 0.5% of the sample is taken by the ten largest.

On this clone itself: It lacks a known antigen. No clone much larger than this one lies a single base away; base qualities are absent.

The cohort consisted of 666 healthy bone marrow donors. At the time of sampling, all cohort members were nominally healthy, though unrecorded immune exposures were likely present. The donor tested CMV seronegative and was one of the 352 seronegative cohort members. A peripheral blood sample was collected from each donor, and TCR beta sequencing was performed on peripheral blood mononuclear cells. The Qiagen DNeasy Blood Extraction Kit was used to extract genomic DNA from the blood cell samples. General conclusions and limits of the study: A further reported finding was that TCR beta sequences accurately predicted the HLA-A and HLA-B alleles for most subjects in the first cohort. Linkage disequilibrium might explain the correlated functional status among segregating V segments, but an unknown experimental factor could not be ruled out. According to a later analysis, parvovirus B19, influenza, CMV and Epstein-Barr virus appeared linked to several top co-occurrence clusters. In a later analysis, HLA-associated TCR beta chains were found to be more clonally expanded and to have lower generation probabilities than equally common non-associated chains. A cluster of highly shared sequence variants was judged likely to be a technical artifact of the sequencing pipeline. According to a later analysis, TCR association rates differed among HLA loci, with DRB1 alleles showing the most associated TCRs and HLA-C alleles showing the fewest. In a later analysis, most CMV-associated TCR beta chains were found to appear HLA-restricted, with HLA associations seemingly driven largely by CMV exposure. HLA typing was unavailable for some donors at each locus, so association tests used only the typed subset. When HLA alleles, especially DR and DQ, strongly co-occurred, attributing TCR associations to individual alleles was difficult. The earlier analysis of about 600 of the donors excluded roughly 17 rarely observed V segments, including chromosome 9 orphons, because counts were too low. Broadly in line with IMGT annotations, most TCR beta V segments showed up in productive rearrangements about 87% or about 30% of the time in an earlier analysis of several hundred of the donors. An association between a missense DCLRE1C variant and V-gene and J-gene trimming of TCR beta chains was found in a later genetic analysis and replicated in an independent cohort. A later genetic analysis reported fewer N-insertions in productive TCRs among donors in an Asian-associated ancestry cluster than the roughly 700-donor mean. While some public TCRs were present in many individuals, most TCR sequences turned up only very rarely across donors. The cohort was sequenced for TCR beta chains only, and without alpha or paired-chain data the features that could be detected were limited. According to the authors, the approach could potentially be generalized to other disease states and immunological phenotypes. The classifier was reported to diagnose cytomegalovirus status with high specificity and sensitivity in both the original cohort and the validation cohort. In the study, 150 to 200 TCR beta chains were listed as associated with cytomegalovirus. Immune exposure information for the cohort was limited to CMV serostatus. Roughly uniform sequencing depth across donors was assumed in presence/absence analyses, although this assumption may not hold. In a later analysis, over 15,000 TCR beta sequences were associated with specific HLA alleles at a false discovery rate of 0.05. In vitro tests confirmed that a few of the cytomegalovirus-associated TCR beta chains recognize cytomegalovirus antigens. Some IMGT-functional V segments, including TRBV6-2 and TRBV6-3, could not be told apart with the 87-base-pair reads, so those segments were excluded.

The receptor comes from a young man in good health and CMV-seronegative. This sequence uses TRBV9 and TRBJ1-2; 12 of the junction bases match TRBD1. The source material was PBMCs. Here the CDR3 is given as CASSLGDRGLRGYTF. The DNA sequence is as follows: TGTGCCAGCAGCCTCGGGGACAGGGGGCTCCGTGGCTACACCTTC.